This T cell receptor beta chain was found in a study of cytomegalovirus exposure and HLA in healthy donors. Study results and caveats: There were some public TCRs occurring in many donors, but most TCR sequences were rare. First-cohort TCR clusters were later found to tend to co-occur in the roughly 130 validation repertoires.

The CDR3 covers 16 residues. Germline-derived CDR1 and CDR2 are MNHNS and SASEGT. The assay was immunoSEQ multiplex PCR, and TCRdb's table has in-frame clones only and misses some. This sample has about 63,000 clones, with roughly nine tenths found just once. For this clone: Its antigen is not known.

V usage is TRBV6-1 and J usage is TRBJ2-5; 12 bases are shared with TRBD2. The J call may be incorrect, as the DNA end agrees better with TRBJ2-7. Sample: PBMCs. The sequence was collected from a woman between 18 and 29 years old in good health and CMV-seronegative. CDR3 residues: CASSEPGLAGWYEQYF. The CDR3 coding sequence is TGTGCCAGCAGTGAACCGGGACTAGCGGGTTGGTACGAGCAGTACTTC.